Shown below are 9 T cell receptor beta chains from a single sample sequenced in a study of T-cell reconstitution after alpha-beta-depleted transplantation in children. The TCRbeta library was prepared with unique molecular identifiers. TCRdb reanalysed the PCR reads using MiXCR and keeps one entry per CDR3 protein. This table has approximately 400,000 distinct CDR3 sequences, about 11% appearing once. The sample consisted of PBMCs from the stem cell graft donor, taken from the stem cell graft. These receptors came from a human donor who donated a stem cell graft to a child with acute myeloid leukemia.

The DNA for the CDR3 is TGCGCCAGCAGCATTAGCGGGGGGGACAATGAGCAGTTCTTC. It yields the protein CASSISGGDNEQFF. The chain uses TRBV5-1 and TRBJ2-1; 11 bases match TRBD2. CDR1 SGHRS and CDR2 YFSETQ come from the germline V gene. This CDR3 is 14 amino acids long. Trimming took 4 bases from V and 5 from J; bases not matched to a gene: 2.

This clonotype was recorded a few times. This chain uses TRBV27 with TRBJ1-1; no definite D call. Looked up from germline, CDR1 is MNHEY and CDR2 is SMNVEV (reference sequence). The CDR3 extends over 15 amino acids. V was shortened by 1 base and J by 5 bases, with 14 bases between the two germline ends. The chain's CDR3 is CASSLLQDQQTEAFF. In DNA form, the CDR3 reads TGTGCCAGCAGTTTATTGCAGGACCAACAGACTGAAGCTTTCTTT.

The chain has TRBV7-8 and TRBJ2-4; no definite D call. V shed 0 bases and J shed 0 bases, with 9 bases lying between them. This CDR3 spans 16 amino acids. Germline CDR1 is SGHVS and CDR2 is FQNEAQ. In DNA form, the CDR3 reads TGTGCCAGCAGCTTAGCACCTCAAGGAGCCAAAAACATTCAGTACTTC. It encodes CASSLAPQGAKNIQYF.

The rearrangement joins TRBV10-3 to TRBJ2-2; D is unresolved. CDR1 ENHRY and CDR2 SYGVKD come from the germline V gene. V was shortened by 0 bases and J by 0 bases, with 11 bases between the two germline ends. CDR3 length equals 17 residues. This chain's CDR3 is CAISESSPRPNTGELFF. The CDR3, as DNA: TGTGCCATCAGTGAGTCGTCGCCCCGGCCGAACACCGGGGAGCTGTTTTTT.

This clonotype has only one observation. The rearrangement uses TRBV6-2 or TRBV6-3 and TRBJ2-5; D gene ambiguous. CDR1 is MNHEY, CDR2 SVGEGT, per germline. The CDR3 has 14 residues. V was trimmed by 5 bases and J by 0 bases, leaving 10 bases between them. The CDR3 sequence: CASSQTQYQETQYF. CDR3 nucleotide sequence: TGTGCCAGCAGTCAAACGCAGTACCAAGAGACCCAGTACTTC.

This clonotype was observed many times. This chain links TRBV20-1 with TRBJ2-5, with a possible D match to TRBD2 (5 bases). The CDR3 runs 13 residues. Germline V gene data show CDR1 as DFQATT and CDR2 as SNEGSKA (reference sequence). The ends were cut back, 4 bases at V and 5 bases at J, with 14 bases in the middle. CDR3 coding DNA: TGCAGTGCTAATGATAAGCGGCGCGAGACCCAGTACTTC. Its translation: CSANDKRRETQYF.

This clonotype was detected only a few times. This chain uses TRBV3-1 with TRBJ2-1; weak D call: TRBD2 (6 bases). Between the trimmed V and J ends, which lost 6 bases and 1 base, there was a span of 13 bases. CDR1 and CDR2 (germline): LGHDT, YNNKEL (reference sequence). The CDR3 is 15 residues long. Here the CDR3 DNA reads TGTGCCAGCAGTCCCGCGGGACTTTCCTACAATGAGCAGTTCTTC. Translated, it gives CASSPAGLSYNEQFF.

This clonotype was seen more than once but under ten times. The genes are TRBV3-1 and TRBJ2-4; 7 bases line up with TRBD1. CDR1 LGHDT and CDR2 YNNKEL come from the germline V gene (reference sequence). The CDR3 spans 16 residues. With V trimmed by 4 bases and J by 2 bases, 8 bases remained unmatched. This chain's CDR3 is CASSRETGISKNIQYF. CDR3 nucleotides: TGTGCCAGCAGCCGAGAGACAGGGATTTCCAAAAACATTCAGTACTTC.

This clonotype was seen more than once but under ten times. This rearrangement joins TRBV7-3 to TRBJ2-1; 7 nucleotides match TRBD2. J was trimmed by 2 bases and V by 0 bases; bases with no gene match: 4. CDR1 is SGHTA, CDR2 FQGTGA, per germline. This CDR3 comprises 16 residues. CDR3 in amino acids: CASSLTKSGTYNEQFF. The CDR3 region has the DNA TGTGCCAGCAGCTTAACGAAAAGCGGGACCTACAATGAGCAGTTCTTC.